This entry lists 29 T cell receptor beta chains sequenced from one sample in a study of cytomegalovirus exposure and HLA in healthy donors. The PCR made use of 60 Vbeta and 13 Jbeta primers. Repertoires were generated with immunoSEQ multiplex PCR, while TCRdb's copy carries only in-frame clones and drops some. The repertoire holds roughly 100,000 clones, roughly 80% seen once, with about 6.9% in the top ten. The sequencing sample was made of PBMCs. These TCRs come from a man younger than 40 in good health and CMV-seropositive.

The rearrangement joins TRBV5-6 to TRBJ1-3, with 7 bases matching TRBD1. This CDR3 contains 13 residues. Trimming cost V 6 bases and J 4 bases; bases outside gene matches: 4. Germline lookup yields CDR1 SGHDT and CDR2 YYEEEE. The CDR3 DNA is TGTGCCAGCATGGGGGGACAGGGAAACACCATATATTTT. Translated, it gives CASMGGQGNTIYF.

DNA for the CDR3: TGTGCCAGCAGTTACGGCGGCGGGGCTAGGGGCACCATATATTTT. This sequence encodes CASSYGGGARGTIYF. V usage is TRBV6-5 and J usage is TRBJ1-3; D may be TRBD1 (5 bases). Trimming cost V 2 bases and J 9 bases, with 17 bases left between them. Germline V gene data show CDR1 as MNHEY and CDR2 as SVGAGI. The CDR3 covers 15 residues.

This clone has more than one count but fewer than ten. This chain uses TRBV5-4 with TRBJ2-3; 8 bases align to TRBD1. The V gene end was trimmed by 3 bases and the J gene end by 7 bases; junction bases not matched to a gene: 10. CDR1 and CDR2 (germline): SGHNT, YYREEE (reference sequence). This CDR3 has 15 amino acids. This CDR3 reads CASSSSTTGANTQYF. CDR3 sequence (DNA): TGTGCCAGCAGCTCTAGTACGACAGGGGCGAATACGCAGTATTTT.

The chain combines TRBV7-8 with TRBJ2-1; maybe TRBD2 (6 bases). V was trimmed by 1 base and J by 9 bases, leaving 13 bases between them. In germline, CDR1 is SGHVS, CDR2 FQNEAQ. The CDR3 loop spans 14 amino acids. CDR3 sequence: CASSLEWTKGEQFF. CDR3 in DNA: TGTGCCAGCAGCTTAGAGTGGACTAAGGGTGAGCAGTTCTTC.

The chain joins TRBV6-4 to TRBJ1-1, with D tentatively TRBD1 (5 bases). The CDR3 covers 13 residues. Germline V gene data show CDR1 as MRHNA and CDR2 as SNTAGT. Trimming removed 7 bases from V and 1 base from J, with 10 bases in between. The CDR3 reads CASIGDRNTEAFF. The CDR3 DNA is TGTGCCAGCATCGGTGACAGGAACACTGAAGCTTTCTTT.

The J gene is TRBJ2-2, the V gene TRBV6-5; 7 positions match TRBD2. Trimming removed 5 bases from V and 6 bases from J; junction bases left unmatched: 3. There are 13 residues in the CDR3. Per germline, CDR1 MNHEY and CDR2 SVGAGI. The CDR3 DNA sequence: TGTGCCAGCAGTCCTCGGGGGGCCGGGGAGCTGTTTTTT. It codes for CASSPRGAGELFF.

This rearrangement joins TRBV5-1 to TRBJ2-5; TRBD2 matches at 16 bases. J gave up 4 bases and V 3 bases, and 6 bases lay outside the gene matches. Germline CDR1 reads SGHRS; CDR2 reads YFSETQ. This CDR3 has 17 amino acids. CDR3 protein: CASSSGTSGGAGETQYF. CDR3 nucleotide sequence: TGCGCCAGCAGCTCCGGGACTAGCGGGGGGGCAGGAGAGACCCAGTACTTC.

This chain links TRBV5-5 with TRBJ1-1, with D maybe TRBD1 (6 bases). The CDR3 consists of 14 residues. V lost 4 bases to trimming and J lost 1 base, with 11 bases between them. Germline V lookup: CDR1 SGHKS, CDR2 YYEKEE (reference sequence). The CDR3 sequence: CASSLGQPNTEAFF. CDR3 DNA: TGTGCCAGCAGCCTCGGACAGCCGAACACTGAAGCTTTCTTT.

The chain carries TRBV12-5 and TRBJ2-1, with D unresolved. Deletions cut 7 bases from V and 4 bases from J, with 5 bases between. In germline, CDR1 is LGHNT, CDR2 FRNRAP. The CDR3 runs to 11 residues. CDR3 nucleotides: TGTGCTAGTGCCTTTTACAATGAGCAGTTCTTC. Encoded protein: CASAFYNEQFF.

This chain links TRBV7-9 with TRBJ1-2; 10 positions match TRBD1. Germline-derived CDR1 and CDR2 are SEHNR and FQNEAQ (reference sequence). The trim removed 4 bases at V and 4 bases at J, leaving 12 bases unmatched. The CDR3 length is 17 residues. CDR3 nucleotides: TGTGCCAGCAGCTCCCTAGCCGGGACAGGGGTCAGCTATGGCTACACCTTC. Its translation is CASSSLAGTGVSYGYTF.

The J gene is TRBJ2-2, the V gene TRBV10-1, with D maybe TRBD1 (5 bases). CDR1 and CDR2 (germline): WNHNN, SYGVQD (reference sequence). Trimming cost V 4 bases and J 11 bases, with 17 bases left between them. The CDR3 totals 14 residues. The CDR3 sequence: CASSGTDSLLELFF. Here the CDR3 DNA reads TGCGCCAGCAGTGGTACAGACAGCCTTTTAGAGCTGTTTTTT.

The chain links TRBV5-1 to TRBJ1-6, with TRBD1 as a possible D gene (5 bases). The germline V gene has CDR1 SGHRS and CDR2 YFSETQ. V lost 1 base and J lost 10, with 15 bases in between. The CDR3 spans 15 residues. This CDR3 is CASSLSGGKESPLHF. CDR3 in DNA: TGCGCCAGCAGCTTGTCGGGGGGTAAAGAATCACCCCTCCACTTT.

CDR3 nucleotides: TGTGCCAGCAGCCGAACCACAGTAGCAGATACGCAGTATTTT. Its protein product is CASSRTTVADTQYF. The chain combines TRBV7-8 with TRBJ2-3; no firm D call. The CDR3 consists of 14 residues. The V gene lost 5 bases and the J gene lost 4 bases, with 13 bases spanning the gap. CDR1 SGHVS and CDR2 FQNEAQ come from the germline V gene.

The chain couples TRBV5-1 to TRBJ1-3, with 10 bases lining up with TRBD1. Germline V gene lookup returns CDR1 SGHRS and CDR2 YFSETQ. The CDR3 is made up of 15 amino acids. V shed 2 bases, J shed 10 bases, and the junction held 9 bases outside the gene matches. CDR3 sequence reads: CASSLVGQGENTIYF. The CDR3 bases are TGCGCCAGCAGCTTAGTCGGACAGGGGGAGAATACCATATATTTT.

The chain recombines TRBV28 with TRBJ1-1; 11 nucleotides line up with TRBD1. Per germline, CDR1 MDHEN and CDR2 SYDVKM. The CDR3 sequence is 14 residues long. The V gene end was trimmed by 5 bases and the J gene end by 5 bases; junction bases not matched to a gene: 4. CDR3: CASSGQGARTEAFF. Written as DNA, the CDR3 is TGTGCCAGCAGTGGACAGGGGGCTAGGACTGAAGCTTTCTTT. Full variable domain (outside the CDR3, taken from reference TRBV28 and TRBJ1-1): DVKVTQSSRYLVKRTGEKVFLECVQDMDHENMFWYRQDPGLGLRLIYFSYDVKMKEKGDIPEGYSVSREKKERFSLILESASTNQTSMYLCASSGQGARTEAFFGQGTRLTVV.

V and J are TRBV5-1 and TRBJ2-7; 7 positions agree with TRBD1. This CDR3 is 12 amino acids long. V shed 2 bases, J shed 5 bases, and the junction held 1 base outside the gene matches. CDR1 is SGHRS, CDR2 YFSETQ, per germline. CDR3 sequence: CASSFQGDEQYF. DNA of the CDR3: TGCGCCAGCAGCTTTCAGGGGGACGAGCAGTACTTC.

This rearrangement joins TRBV28 to TRBJ2-1; a possible D gene is TRBD2 (6 bases). Trimming shortened V by 3 bases and J by 2 bases, and 11 bases separated the two germline ends. Germline V gives CDR1 MDHEN, CDR2 SYDVKM. The CDR3 covers 15 residues. CDR3 nucleotides: TGTGCCAGCAGTTTCCGTCGGGGGACCTACAATGAGCAGTTCTTC. It is translated as CASSFRRGTYNEQFF.

The CDR3 is CASSPGFVAGGQETQYF. The CDR3 DNA follows: TGTGCCAGCTCACCAGGGTTCGTGGCGGGGGGTCAAGAGACCCAGTACTTC. J is TRBJ2-5 and V is TRBV18; 8 bases agree with TRBD2. V was pared by 2 bases and J by 2 bases, with 10 bases of the junction left unmatched. CDR3 size: 17 residues. Germline CDR1 and CDR2: KGHSH and LQKENI. The full variable domain, with the rest looked up from reference TRBV18 and TRBJ2-5, is NAGVMQNPRHLVRRRGQEARLRCSPMKGHSHVYWYRQLPEEGLKFMVYLQKENIIDESGMPKERFSAEFPKEGPSILRIQQVVRGDSAAYFCASSPGFVAGGQETQYFGPGTRLLVL.

This chain links TRBV5-1 with TRBJ2-1, with a weak D call TRBD2 (6 bases). The germline V gene has CDR1 SGHRS and CDR2 YFSETQ. The CDR3 is made up of 18 amino acids. Trimming took 0 bases from V and 3 from J, leaving 19 bases between them. CDR3 residues: CASSLGLPSAGLYNEQFF. The CDR3 DNA sequence: TGCGCCAGCAGCTTGGGCCTTCCCTCAGCGGGCCTCTACAATGAGCAGTTCTTC.

The rearrangement links TRBV5-4 to TRBJ2-7; D is possibly TRBD1 (6 bases). The CDR3 covers 14 residues. Germline loops: CDR1 SGHNT, CDR2 YYREEE (reference sequence). Trimming left V 4 bases short and J 0 bases short, with 11 bases between. CDR3 DNA: TGTGCCAGCAGCGGAGGACAGTTCTCCTACGAGCAGTACTTC. Protein sequence: CASSGGQFSYEQYF.

The chain joins TRBV4-2 to TRBJ1-4; maybe TRBD1 (6 bases). The germline V gene has CDR1 LGHNA and CDR2 YNFKEQ. Trimming stripped 0 bases from V and 3 bases from J, with 14 bases between. The CDR3 runs to 17 residues. The CDR3 sequence is CASSQEGGGGPNEKLFF. CDR3 coding DNA: TGTGCCAGCAGCCAAGAGGGGGGCGGGGGACCTAATGAAAAACTGTTTTTT.

The chain employs TRBV7-8 and TRBJ2-4; 9 bases fit TRBD1. This CDR3 is built from 17 residues. Germline trimming cut 3 bases from V and 1 base from J; bases unmatched to any gene: 7. Germline V gives CDR1 SGHVS, CDR2 FQNEAQ. The CDR3, as DNA: TGTGCCAGCAGCTTGGAACGGACAGGGGTGGCCAAAAACATTCAGTACTTC. Translated, it gives CASSLERTGVAKNIQYF.

This clone was counted a few times. The chain combines TRBV6-5 with TRBJ1-4; D gene ambiguous. V was shortened by 2 bases and J by 4 bases, with 11 bases between the two germline ends. CDR1 and CDR2 from the germline V gene are MNHEY and SVGAGI. This CDR3 contains 15 residues. CDR3 loop: CASSYLQKFNEKLFF. DNA of the CDR3: TGTGCCAGCAGTTACCTGCAGAAATTTAATGAAAAACTGTTTTTT.

The chain is built from TRBV7-9 and TRBJ1-4; TRBD1 might be the D (6 bases). V was cut by 0 bases and J by 8 bases, with 16 bases left in between. Germline V CDR1 and CDR2: SEHNR, FQNEAQ (reference sequence). CDR3 size: 16 residues. The CDR3 DNA sequence: TGTGCCAGCAGCTTAGCTGGGGCAGGGGTAAAAGAAAAACTGTTTTTT. Its translation: CASSLAGAGVKEKLFF.

The gene calls are TRBV6-1 and TRBJ2-7, with TRBD2 matching 7 bases. This CDR3 region has 14 residues. Per the germline V gene, CDR1 is MNHNS and CDR2 is SASEGT. V lost 3 bases and J lost 6; bases outside the gene matches: 8. The DNA of the CDR3 is TGTGCCAGCAGTGAGTGGACCTGGGGGGGCGAGCAGTACTTC. Residues: CASSEWTWGGEQYF.

V usage is TRBV11-1 and J usage is TRBJ2-3; D is uncertain. CDR1 and CDR2 from the germline V gene are SGHAT and FQDESV (reference sequence). V lost 2 bases and J 4 bases, leaving 10 bases between the germline ends. This CDR3 is built from 14 residues. For the CDR3, the DNA is TGTGCCAGCAGCTTATCGACACCTCCAGATACGCAGTATTTT. It codes for CASSLSTPPDTQYF.

J is TRBJ2-1 and V is TRBV5-1, with 8 bases matching TRBD1. Germline values: CDR1 SGHRS, CDR2 YFSETQ. V shed 4 bases and J 3 bases; nucleotides not matched to a gene: 6. The CDR3 runs to 15 residues. The DNA of the CDR3 is TGCGCCAGCAGCCGAGGGACAGGAAACTACAATGAGCAGTTCTTC. It translates to CASSRGTGNYNEQFF.

This clone was observed a handful of times. The chain employs TRBV30 and TRBJ1-6; 9 bases fit TRBD1. Germline trimming cut 2 bases from V and 0 bases from J; bases unmatched to any gene: 2. The CDR3 runs to 16 residues. Per germline, CDR1 GTSNPN and CDR2 SVGIG (reference sequence). CDR3 sequence: CAWSQTGGSYNSPLHF. CDR3 nucleotides: TGTGCCTGGAGTCAGACAGGGGGCTCCTATAATTCACCCCTCCACTTT. Full variable domain (outside the CDR3, taken from reference TRBV30 and TRBJ1-6): SQTIHQWPATLVQPVGSPLSLECTVEGTSNPNLYWYRQAAGRGLQLLFYSVGIGQISSEVPQNLSASRPQDRQFILSSKKLLLSDSGFYLCAWSQTGGSYNSPLHFGNGTRLTVT.

The rearrangement links TRBV30 to TRBJ2-5; tentatively, D is TRBD2 (6 bases). The DNA end is more similar to TRBJ2-7, so the J call may be wrong. The germline gives CDR1 GTSNPN, CDR2 SVGIG (reference sequence). The CDR3 runs 14 residues. The CDR3 is CAWTTRRASYEQYF. DNA of the CDR3: TGTGCCTGGACGACCCGGAGGGCCTCCTACGAGCAGTACTTC.